Included here is one T cell receptor (beta chain) sequence, with context. This CDR3 region has 12 residues. The V end was cut by 7 bases, the J end by 6 bases, with 10 bases between. Per germline, CDR1 LGHNT and CDR2 FRNRAP. Under the authors' procedure: How many nucleated cells were present was estimated from reference gene primer amplification. Measured with immunoSEQ multiplex PCR; TCRdb has only the in-frame clones, and not every one. The DNA was the basis for D and trimming; V, J and clone size are from that table. The top ten clones hold roughly 0.78% of a sample with 190,000 or so clones, roughly nine tenths of them seen once. These data come from a study of blood T cell repertoires in COVID-19. Study summary: COVID-19 samples, acute and convalescent, were from the United States, Italy and Spain. Sources were T cells, B-cell-depleted T cells, or PBMCs; the material itself was cDNA or gDNA.

Sequenced sample: peripheral blood. V usage is TRBV12-5 and J usage is TRBJ2-4, with D tentatively TRBD2 (6 bases). The clonotype was recovered from an older woman with acute or convalescent COVID-19. The DNA of the CDR3 is TGTGCTAGTGCCGAAGCGGGAAACATTCAGTACTTC. This encodes CASAEAGNIQYF.